The 17 T cell receptor beta chains below come from one sample, sequenced in a study of response to subunit inactivated influenza vaccine. TCRdb re-called the RT-PCR reads with MiXCR, one entry per CDR3 protein. The table has about 180,000 distinct CDR3 sequences, about 9% seen once. Sequenced material: non-naive T cells sorted from PBMCs, taken on the day of vaccination. These receptors came from a man aged 50-60 years who received an inactivated influenza vaccine.

The chain employs TRBV15 and TRBJ2-7; 8 nucleotides match TRBD1. V shed 3 bases and J 4 bases; nucleotides not matched to a gene: 5. This CDR3 is built from 14 residues. Germline V lookup: CDR1 LNHNV, CDR2 YYDKDF (reference sequence). Written as DNA, the CDR3 is TGTGCCACCAGCAGCGACAGGGGTGTGTACGAGCAGTACTTC. Its protein product is CATSSDRGVYEQYF.

At least ten counts were recorded for this clonotype. This chain uses TRBV7-8 with TRBJ2-1, with TRBD1 matching 8 bases. Unmatched junction bases numbered 21, after V lost 3 bases and J lost 8 bases. This CDR3 spans 19 amino acids. Germline V lookup: CDR1 SGHVS, CDR2 FQNEAQ. The CDR3 region is CASSFGWRTGPGASHEQFF. The CDR3 nucleotides are TGTGCCAGCAGCTTTGGGTGGAGGACAGGGCCCGGAGCTTCCCATGAGCAGTTCTTC.

The chain employs TRBV30 and TRBJ2-1; D call uncertain. CDR1 and CDR2 (germline): GTSNPN, SVGIG (reference sequence). V dropped 0 bases and J dropped 6 bases, with 9 bases sitting between them. The CDR3 consists of 13 residues. The CDR3 loop reads CAWSVKSANEQFF. CDR3 in DNA: TGTGCCTGGAGTGTAAAAAGTGCCAATGAGCAGTTCTTC.

This clonotype was seen ten or more times. The chain employs TRBV5-1 and TRBJ2-1; 8 bases match TRBD1. V lost 4 bases to trimming and J lost 0 bases; unmatched junction nucleotides: 6. Germline CDR1 SGHRS, CDR2 YFSETQ. This CDR3 region has 16 residues. The CDR3 here is CASSKGQGSSYNEQFF. CDR3 sequence (DNA): TGCGCCAGCAGCAAAGGACAGGGTAGCTCCTACAATGAGCAGTTCTTC. Filled out from reference TRBV5-1 and TRBJ2-1, the complete variable domain reads KAGVTQTPRYLIKTRGQQVTLSCSPISGHRSVSWYQQTPGQGLQFLFEYFSETQRNKGNFPGRFSGRQFSNSRSEMNVSTLELGDSALYLCASSKGQGSSYNEQFFGPGTRLTVL.

This clonotype was observed at least ten times. The chain is built from TRBV4-3 and TRBJ1-5; D remains unclear. The length of the CDR3 is 14 residues. From germline, CDR1 is LGHNA and CDR2 YSLEER. The V end lost 0 bases, the J end lost 9 bases, and 12 bases lay between the germline ends. The CDR3 here is CASSQDIAVGPQHF. In DNA, the CDR3 is TGCGCCAGCAGCCAAGATATTGCGGTCGGGCCCCAGCATTTT.

The table lists this clonotype with a few counts. The V and J genes are TRBV19 and TRBJ2-6; D is possibly TRBD2 (5 bases). The CDR3 is 17 residues long. The germline gives CDR1 LNHDA, CDR2 SQIVND (reference sequence). V was clipped by 3 bases and J by 0 bases, with 12 bases between them. This CDR3 is CASSIGSSDSGANVLTF. CDR3 bases: TGTGCCAGTAGTATTGGGAGTAGCGACTCTGGGGCCAACGTCCTGACTTTC.

The chain carries TRBV11-2 and TRBJ1-1; 11 positions match TRBD1. Germline trimming cut 3 bases from V and 4 bases from J; bases unmatched to any gene: 4. The length of the CDR3 is 15 residues. Germline CDR1 is SGHAT and CDR2 is FQNNGV. The CDR3 DNA follows: TGTGCCAGCAGCTTTTCGGACAGGGGGCTCACTGAAGCTTTCTTT. Amino acids: CASSFSDRGLTEAFF. The whole variable domain, remainder taken from reference TRBV11-2 and TRBJ1-1, is EAGVAQSPRYKIIEKRQSVAFWCNPISGHATLYWYQQILGQGPKLLIQFQNNGVVDDSQLPKDRFSAERLKGVDSTLKIQPAKLEDSAVYLCASSFSDRGLTEAFFGQGTRLTVV.

The chain employs TRBV20-1 and TRBJ1-1, with TRBD1 identical over 7 bases. The CDR3 has 13 amino acids. Trimming took 8 bases from V and 1 from J; bases not matched to a gene: 7. Per germline, CDR1 DFQATT and CDR2 SNEGSKA (reference sequence). CDR3 DNA sequence: TGCAGTTCAACAAGGGGGCGGAACACTGAAGCTTTCTTT. It encodes CSSTRGRNTEAFF.

V and J are TRBV5-1 and TRBJ1-2; TRBD1 might be the D (5 bases). V lost 4 bases and J lost 0, with 16 bases in between. The CDR3 has 16 residues. Germline CDR1 SGHRS, CDR2 YFSETQ. CDR3 sequence: CASSPWFGATNYGYTF. The CDR3 coding sequence is TGCGCCAGCAGCCCTTGGTTTGGGGCGACTAACTATGGCTACACCTTC.

V gene TRBV6-1 combines with J gene TRBJ2-2; D may match TRBD1 or TRBD2 (6 bases each). Germline CDR1 is MNHNS and CDR2 is SASEGT. The CDR3 spans 15 residues. Deletions cut 7 bases from V and 2 bases from J, with 14 bases between. DNA for the CDR3: TGTGCCAGCACCCCCTGGGGGGCCAACACCGGGGAGCTGTTTTTT. This encodes CASTPWGANTGELFF.

This chain links TRBV5-6 with TRBJ2-5; D is uncertain. Germline CDR1 and CDR2: SGHDT and YYEEEE. Trimming shortened V by 2 bases and J by 5 bases, and 10 bases separated the two germline ends. The CDR3 length is 13 residues. This CDR3 reads CASSFPAGETQYF. In DNA, the CDR3 is TGTGCCAGCAGCTTCCCCGCCGGGGAGACCCAGTACTTC.

The J gene is TRBJ2-7, the V gene TRBV24-1; D gene unclear. The ends were cut back, 3 bases at V and 3 bases at J, with 8 bases in the middle. From germline, CDR1 is KGHDR and CDR2 SFDVKD. The CDR3 extends over 13 amino acids. The CDR3 bases are TGTGCCACCAGTGATCGTATTGGCTACGAGCAGTACTTC. Translation: CATSDRIGYEQYF.

In its sample, this clonotype was seen many times. The chain joins TRBV12-3 or TRBV12-4 to TRBJ2-5; maybe TRBD2 (5 bases). CDR3 length: 11 residues. The V gene lost 4 bases and the J gene lost 7 bases, with 7 bases spanning the gap. The CDR3 DNA follows: TGTGCCAGCAGTTCAGGAGGGACCCAGTACTTC. As protein: CASSSGGTQYF.

In this sample, this clonotype turned up a few times. J is TRBJ2-7 and V is TRBV6-1, with TRBD2 identical over 11 bases. The CDR3 spans 16 residues. CDR1 and CDR2 (germline): MNHNS, SASEGT. Trimming cost V 8 bases and J 1 base; bases outside gene matches: 10. CDR3 amino acids: CASARTTSGGSYEQYF. The CDR3 DNA sequence: TGTGCCAGCGCACGGACTACTAGCGGGGGTTCCTACGAGCAGTACTTC.

The chain links TRBV12-3 or TRBV12-4 to TRBJ1-1; TRBD1 might be the D (5 bases). This CDR3 comprises 15 residues. V shed 5 bases and J shed 3 bases, with 16 bases lying between them. CDR3 protein: CASSPGGGGDTEAFF. CDR3 DNA: TGTGCCAGCAGTCCCGGTGGCGGAGGGGACACTGAAGCTTTCTTT.

The rearrangement uses TRBV7-8 and TRBJ2-4; 10 nucleotides line up with TRBD2. Germline V CDR1 and CDR2: SGHVS, FQNEAQ. There are 17 residues in the CDR3. After removal of 0 bases from V and 1 base from J, the junction contained 3 bases not matched to a gene. This chain's CDR3 is CASSLAGLARAKNIQYF. Written as DNA, the CDR3 is TGTGCCAGCAGCTTAGCGGGACTAGCGCGCGCCAAAAACATTCAGTACTTC.

This clonotype turned up a few times. The chain's CDR3 is CSGTTIAGGETQYF. CDR3 bases: TGCAGTGGAACGACGATAGCGGGAGGAGAGACCCAGTACTTC. The V call is TRBV20-1, the J call TRBJ2-5; TRBD2 agrees at 10 bases. V trimming: 7 bases; J trimming: 4 bases; junction bases outside the gene matches: 9. The length of the CDR3 is 14 residues. Germline lookup yields CDR1 DFQATT and CDR2 SNEGSKA (reference sequence).